This T cell receptor beta chain was documented in a study of cytomegalovirus exposure and HLA in healthy donors. Whole-study results and caveats: In a later analysis, a missense DCLRE1C variant was linked to TCR beta V- and J-gene trimming. Cytomegalovirus-associated status was assigned to about 160 TCR beta chains. In vitro confirmation showed three CMV-associated chains to be CMV antigen specific.

On this clone: Antigen: not known.

Primers for the PCR totalled 60 Vbeta and 13 Jbeta. Using immunoSEQ multiplex PCR, the repertoire was profiled, and TCRdb retains in-frame clones only, with some absent. The sample holds fewer than 250,000 clones, less than 85% seen once. The CDR3 length is 19 residues. The TCR comes from a man aged 30 to 45 in good health and CMV-seropositive. The sequenced sample was PBMCs. The V and J genes are TRBV21-1 and TRBJ2-1; TRBD2 reflects the table's D call only, with no check against the DNA. TRBV21-1 constitutes a pseudogene. Written as DNA, the CDR3 is TGTGCCAGCAGCAAAGCGCGGGGGGGCTCTCGGGGGGACTACAATGAGCAGTTCTTC. Amino acids: CASSKARGGSRGDYNEQFF.